Following are 7 T cell receptor beta chains from one sample sequenced in a study of T-cell reconstitution after alpha-beta-depleted transplantation in children. Unique molecular identifiers were incorporated during preparation of the TCRbeta library. TCRdb itself ran the PCR reads through MiXCR, one entry per CDR3 protein. The sample lists 550,000 to 600,000 distinct CDR3 sequences, about 23% occurring once. The sample in question was PBMCs, mostly from graft donor cells, obtained 360 days after TCRalphabeta/CD19-depleted stem cell transplant. These receptor sequences come from a boy under two years old who had a stem cell transplant for acute myeloid leukemia, so the T cells may come from the graft donor.

In this sample, this clonotype turned up many times. The V and J genes are TRBV9 and TRBJ2-6, with 8 nucleotides matching TRBD1. The J segment lost 0 bases and the V segment lost 0 bases, leaving 8 bases of the junction unmatched. This CDR3 spans 19 amino acids. Germline assignment: CDR1 SGDLS and CDR2 YYNGEE. In DNA, the CDR3 is TGTGCCAGCAGCGTAGACCCGGGACAGGAGATCTCTGGGGCCAACGTCCTGACTTTC. This encodes CASSVDPGQEISGANVLTF.

The chain couples TRBV6-1 to TRBJ2-2, with TRBD2 identical over 8 bases. Germline CDR1 is MNHNS and CDR2 is SASEGT. This CDR3 region has 16 residues. The ends lost 6 bases at V and 7 bases at J; junction bases unmatched: 13. The CDR3 is CASSLSGGGMDGELFF. The DNA of the CDR3 is TGTGCCAGCAGCCTTTCCGGGGGGGGCATGGACGGGGAGCTGTTTTTT.

This chain links TRBV28 with TRBJ1-1; TRBD1 aligns across 9 bases. Per germline, CDR1 MDHEN and CDR2 SYDVKM. The CDR3 extends over 16 amino acids. V was pared by 7 bases and J by 3 bases, with 12 bases of the junction left unmatched. The CDR3 loop reads CASTLRTGELYTEAFF. DNA for the CDR3: TGTGCCAGCACCTTGAGGACAGGGGAACTGTACACTGAAGCTTTCTTT.

This clonotype has only a few counts. The rearrangement joins TRBV4-3 to TRBJ1-1; no definite D call. The CDR3 runs to 15 residues. Trimming shortened V by 0 bases and J by 2 bases, and 10 bases separated the two germline ends. In germline, CDR1 is LGHNA, CDR2 YSLEER. The CDR3 region is CASSQERALNTEAFF. Written as DNA, the CDR3 is TGCGCCAGCAGCCAAGAAAGGGCTCTAAACACTGAAGCTTTCTTT.

In its sample, this clonotype was seen a few times. The genes are TRBV15 and TRBJ2-1; D may be TRBD1 or TRBD2 (8 bases each). This CDR3 spans 19 amino acids. Germline CDR1 reads LNHNV; CDR2 reads YYDKDF (reference sequence). V was clipped by 4 bases and J by 2 bases, with 24 bases between them. For the CDR3, the DNA is TGTGCCACCAGCATCAGGGGGCTAGCGGGTGGTCCCGCCTACAATGAGCAGTTCTTC. Protein: CATSIRGLAGGPAYNEQFF.

This clonotype was seen repeatedly, ten times or more. The chain is built from TRBV5-1 and TRBJ2-3; TRBD1 or TRBD2 may be the D gene (5 bases each). Trimming removed 3 bases from V and 0 bases from J, with 8 bases in between. Germline V gene data show CDR1 as SGHRS and CDR2 as YFSETQ. The CDR3 spans 14 residues. DNA of the CDR3: TGCGCCAGCAGCTGGGACCGCAGCACAGATACGCAGTATTTT. As protein: CASSWDRSTDTQYF.

The chain links TRBV7-9 to TRBJ2-7; 8 positions agree with TRBD1. Germline CDR1 is SEHNR and CDR2 is FQNEAQ (reference sequence). The CDR3 loop spans 13 amino acids. The ends lost 3 bases at V and 7 bases at J; junction bases unmatched: 5. As DNA, the CDR3 is TGTGCCAGCAGCTTTCAGGGGGCCTGGGAGCAGTACTTC. As protein: CASSFQGAWEQYF.